This entry lists 9 T cell receptor beta chains sequenced from one sample in a study of T cells after yellow fever vaccination. TCRdb processed the 5' RACE reads anew with MiXCR; each CDR3 protein has one entry. The repertoire consists of some 400,000 distinct CDR3 sequences, with over 5% occurring once and the leading ten covering approximately 16%. This material consisted of PBMCs, taken 5 days after the yellow fever booster vaccination. The receptors originated from a man aged 30 to 45 who received the YFV17D yellow fever vaccine.

The table lists this clonotype with many counts. The chain is built from TRBV3-1 and TRBJ2-1, with D possibly TRBD2 on 6 matching bases. Germline CDR1 LGHDT, CDR2 YNNKEL (reference sequence). The ends were cut back, 4 bases at V and 0 bases at J, with 31 bases in the middle. CDR3 length equals 22 residues. The DNA for the CDR3 is TGTGCCAGCAGCCCGCACCATTTCAGTGGGAGGAGCGGAAGAACCTCCTACAATGAGCAGTTCTTC. Protein sequence: CASSPHHFSGRSGRTSYNEQFF.

This clonotype was seen a few times. The chain recombines TRBV5-1 with TRBJ2-5; either TRBD1 or TRBD2 may supply D (5 bases each). Germline V gives CDR1 SGHRS, CDR2 YFSETQ. Trimming stripped 0 bases from V and 8 bases from J, with 14 bases between. The CDR3 has 14 amino acids. In DNA, the CDR3 is TGCGCCAGCAGCTTGGAGGGGTCAGGGAGCACCCAGTACTTC. This codes for CASSLEGSGSTQYF. The full variable domain, in which reference TRBV5-1 and TRBJ2-5 provide the parts outside the CDR3, is KAGVTQTPRYLIKTRGQQVTLSCSPISGHRSVSWYQQTPGQGLQFLFEYFSETQRNKGNFPGRFSGRQFSNSRSEMNVSTLELGDSALYLCASSLEGSGSTQYFGPGTRLLVL.

In its sample, this clonotype was seen many times. The rearrangement joins TRBV6-4 to TRBJ2-1; 10 bases are shared with TRBD1. CDR3 size: 14 residues. Unmatched junction bases numbered 2, after V lost 7 bases and J lost 2 bases. CDR1 and CDR2 (germline): MRHNA, SNTAGT. The chain's CDR3 is CASIGQGAYNEQFF. The CDR3 nucleotides read TGTGCCAGCATTGGACAGGGGGCCTACAATGAGCAGTTCTTC.

This rearrangement joins TRBV7-6 to TRBJ1-3, with 7 bases lining up with TRBD1. The junction had 8 bases not matched to a gene; V was cut back by 2 bases and J by 4 bases. The germline gives CDR1 SGHVS, CDR2 FNYEAQ. This CDR3 has 16 amino acids. CDR3 sequence: CASSLYRDRRGNTIYF. The CDR3 coding sequence is TGTGCCAGCAGCTTATATCGGGACAGACGAGGAAACACCATATATTTT.

This clonotype was recorded a few times. The chain has TRBV11-2 and TRBJ2-7, with D perhaps being TRBD1 or TRBD2 (8 bases each). CDR3 length equals 18 residues. Germline lookup yields CDR1 SGHAT and CDR2 FQNNGV. Trimming cost V 4 bases and J 0 bases, with 22 bases left between them. CDR3 loop: CASSSFDRGLVLSYEQYF. The DNA of the CDR3 is TGTGCCAGCAGCTCCTTCGACAGGGGACTAGTCCTCTCCTACGAGCAGTACTTC. Using reference TRBV11-2 and TRBJ2-7 for the parts outside the CDR3, the full variable domain is EAGVAQSPRYKIIEKRQSVAFWCNPISGHATLYWYQQILGQGPKLLIQFQNNGVVDDSQLPKDRFSAERLKGVDSTLKIQPAKLEDSAVYLCASSSFDRGLVLSYEQYFGPGTRLTVT.

This clonotype was found a few times. The gene calls are TRBV19 and TRBJ2-2; 7 bases are a match to TRBD1. This CDR3 is built from 18 residues. CDR1 is LNHDA, CDR2 SQIVND, per germline (reference sequence). V dropped 10 bases and J dropped 9; count of bases not matched to a gene: 26. Here the CDR3 reads CATTRPTGTASARRELFF. For the CDR3, the DNA is TGTGCCACAACGAGACCTACCGGGACAGCCTCGGCCCGGAGGGAGCTGTTTTTT.

The CDR3 region has the DNA TGTGCCAGCAGTTTTTACCGAAGTGACACCATATATTTT. It specifies CASSFYRSDTIYF. The chain employs TRBV12-3 or TRBV12-4 and TRBJ1-3; D gene ambiguous. The CDR3 runs 13 residues. Trimming pared 3 bases from V and 8 bases from J, leaving 11 bases between.

This clonotype was recorded many times. The rearrangement links TRBV5-1 to TRBJ2-7; maybe TRBD2 (6 bases). Per the germline V gene, CDR1 is SGHRS and CDR2 is YFSETQ. Trimming took off 4 bases at V and 7 bases at J, with 18 bases between the two ends. CDR3 size: 14 residues. The CDR3 loop is CASSAGPTPGEQYF. CDR3 DNA: TGCGCCAGCAGCGCGGGACCGACGCCCGGGGAGCAGTACTTC.

A few counts support this clonotype. The gene calls are TRBV29-1 and TRBJ2-1; D might be TRBD1 or TRBD2, each matching 6 bases. From germline, CDR1 is SQVTM and CDR2 ANQGSEA. This CDR3 is built from 13 residues. The germline V and J ends were trimmed by 5 bases and 2 bases, with 10 bases remaining between them. CDR3 protein: CSVSEGAYNEQFF. In DNA, the CDR3 is TGCAGCGTTTCGGAGGGGGCCTACAATGAGCAGTTCTTC.